The 10 T cell receptor beta chains below come from one sample, sequenced in a study of T cell changes during pregnancy in multiple sclerosis. This table comes from immunoSEQ multiplex PCR, and its TCRdb copy is limited to in-frame clones, with some not included. The table lists approximately 99,000 clones, under 95% of them singletons, with 0.99% in the top ten. This material consisted of peripheral blood, taken after pregnancy. The receptors originated from a female donor with multiple sclerosis, enrolled in a pregnancy study.

This rearrangement joins TRBV28 to TRBJ2-3; 7 bases match TRBD2. Germline-derived CDR1 and CDR2 are MDHEN and SYDVKM. The CDR3 contains 15 residues. V shed 3 bases, J shed 4 bases, and the junction held 7 bases outside the gene matches. The CDR3 is CASSFRGVMADTQYF. The DNA of the CDR3 is TGTGCCAGCAGTTTCCGGGGGGTGATGGCAGATACGCAGTATTTT.

The chain combines TRBV19 with TRBJ1-5; no definite D call. The CDR3 covers 10 residues. V lost 10 bases, J lost 7 bases, and 8 bases lay in between. Germline V gives CDR1 LNHDA, CDR2 SQIVND (reference sequence). In DNA form, the CDR3 reads TGTGCCATAGGGAGGCAGCCCCAGCATTTT. This encodes CAIGRQPQHF.

The V gene is TRBV30, the J gene TRBJ2-7; TRBD1 aligns across 7 bases. The V and J ends lost 7 bases and 3 bases, in that order; junction bases with no gene match: 6. Germline assignment: CDR1 GTSNPN and CDR2 SVGIG (reference sequence). The CDR3 runs 12 residues. The CDR3 loop reads CAYGGQNYEQYF. The CDR3 DNA is TGTGCCTATGGGGGACAGAACTACGAGCAGTACTTC.

J is TRBJ2-3 and V is TRBV4-3, with 8 bases aligning to TRBD1. CDR3 length: 15 residues. CDR1 and CDR2 (germline): LGHNA, YSLEER. Trimming removed 5 bases from V and 3 bases from J; junction bases left unmatched: 7. This CDR3 reads CASSFRGQGTDTQYF. The CDR3 region has the DNA TGCGCCAGCAGCTTCAGGGGGCAGGGGACAGATACGCAGTATTTT.

This clone came up once. V and J are TRBV29-1 and TRBJ1-2; the D is unclear. In germline, CDR1 is SQVTM, CDR2 ANQGSEA. V lost 4 bases and J 4 bases, leaving 13 bases between the germline ends. The CDR3 runs 13 residues. CDR3 in amino acids: CSVGPGILYGYTF. DNA for the CDR3: TGCAGCGTTGGGCCCGGGATTCTCTATGGCTACACCTTC.

J is TRBJ2-7 and V is TRBV2; D unclear. Germline-derived CDR1 and CDR2 are SNHLY and FYNNEI. Trimming stripped 4 bases from V and 4 bases from J, with 11 bases between. This CDR3 spans 13 amino acids. The CDR3 is CASSVTEDYEQYF. The CDR3 DNA is TGTGCCAGCAGTGTAACCGAGGATTACGAGCAGTACTTC.

The J gene is TRBJ2-7, the V gene TRBV10-3; 9 positions agree with TRBD1. From germline, CDR1 is ENHRY and CDR2 SYGVKD. CDR3 length: 14 amino acids. V was pared by 4 bases and J by 5 bases, with 6 bases of the junction left unmatched. The CDR3 DNA follows: TGTGCCATCAGTGGGACAGGGGAAGTAGACGAGCAGTACTTC. It yields the protein CAISGTGEVDEQYF.

The J gene is TRBJ2-7, the V gene TRBV29-1; 11 bases line up with TRBD1. The length of the CDR3 is 13 residues. Germline lookup yields CDR1 SQVTM and CDR2 ANQGSEA. Trimming removed 4 bases from V and 6 bases from J; junction bases left unmatched: 5. This CDR3 reads CSVGTGGAGEQYF. Here the CDR3 DNA reads TGCAGCGTTGGGACAGGGGGCGCGGGCGAGCAGTACTTC.

As to this clone: At the DNA level, this CDR3 is encoded by other sequences in the same sample as well. The CDR3 loop reads CASSLWEGPRETQYF. CDR3 nucleotides: TGCGCCAGCAGCTTGTGGGAGGGCCCTCGGGAGACCCAGTACTTC. The chain has TRBV5-1 and TRBJ2-5, with 7 bases lining up with TRBD2. The V segment lost 1 base and the J segment 5 bases; nucleotides outside the gene matches: 8. CDR1 is SGHRS and CDR2 is YFSETQ in the germline V gene. This CDR3 region has 15 residues.

The chain is built from TRBV9 and TRBJ2-1; 7 nucleotides line up with TRBD2. Germline trimming cut 0 bases from V and 13 bases from J; bases unmatched to any gene: 13. This CDR3 has 15 residues. Germline V gives CDR1 SGDLS, CDR2 YYNGEE. The CDR3 DNA follows: TGTGCCAGCAGCGTAGCGGCTAGCGGACCTGAGGGACAGTTCTTC. As protein: CASSVAASGPEGQFF.